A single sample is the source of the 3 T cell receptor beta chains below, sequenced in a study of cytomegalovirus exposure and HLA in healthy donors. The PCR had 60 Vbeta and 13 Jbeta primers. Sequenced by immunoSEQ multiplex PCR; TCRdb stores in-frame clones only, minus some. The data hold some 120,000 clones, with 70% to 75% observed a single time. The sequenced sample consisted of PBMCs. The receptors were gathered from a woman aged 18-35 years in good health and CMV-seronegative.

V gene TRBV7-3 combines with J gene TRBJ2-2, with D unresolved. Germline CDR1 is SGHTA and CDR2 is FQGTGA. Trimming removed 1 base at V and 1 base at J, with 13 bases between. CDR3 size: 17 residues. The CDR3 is CASSLIRSRLNTGELFF. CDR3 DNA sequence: TGTGCCAGCAGCTTAATAAGGTCCAGGTTGAACACCGGGGAGCTGTTTTTT. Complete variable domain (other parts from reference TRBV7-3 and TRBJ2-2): GAGVSQTPSNKVTEKGKYVELRCDPISGHTALYWYRQSLGQGPEFLIYFQGTGAADDSGLPNDRFFAVRPEGSVSTLKIQRTERGDSAVYLCASSLIRSRLNTGELFFGEGSRLTVL.

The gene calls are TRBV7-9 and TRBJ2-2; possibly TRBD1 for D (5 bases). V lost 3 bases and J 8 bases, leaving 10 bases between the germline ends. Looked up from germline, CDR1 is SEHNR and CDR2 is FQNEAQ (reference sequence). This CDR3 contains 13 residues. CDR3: CASSFGHSGELFF. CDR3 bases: TGTGCCAGCAGCTTCGGACACTCTGGGGAGCTGTTTTTT.

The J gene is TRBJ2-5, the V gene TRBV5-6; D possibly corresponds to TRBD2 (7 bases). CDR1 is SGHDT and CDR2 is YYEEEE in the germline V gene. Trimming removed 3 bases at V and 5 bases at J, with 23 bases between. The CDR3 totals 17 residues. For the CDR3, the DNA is TGTGCCAGCAGCTGGAGTTCTCGCGGGGGCCCCCCGGAGACCCAGTACTTC. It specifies CASSWSSRGGPPETQYF.